A few counts support the clone carrying this TCR beta chain. These data are taken from a study of blood T cell repertoires in COVID-19. V was trimmed by 5 bases and J by 11 bases, leaving 15 bases between them. The CDR3 loop spans 12 amino acids. The germline V gene has CDR1 SGHTA and CDR2 FQGNSA. Data came from immunoSEQ multiplex PCR; TCRdb stores just in-frame clones and leaves some out. The table has under 200,000 clones, roughly four fifths seen once. The origin of this receptor is a human donor in a cohort sampled during active COVID-19. This chain connects TRBV7-2 to TRBJ1-1; D is possibly TRBD1 (5 bases). Material for sequencing was peripheral blood. The CDR3 here is CASSPLRGSAFF. As DNA, the CDR3 is TGTGCCAGCAGCCCGCTCCGGGGGTCCGCTTTCTTT.